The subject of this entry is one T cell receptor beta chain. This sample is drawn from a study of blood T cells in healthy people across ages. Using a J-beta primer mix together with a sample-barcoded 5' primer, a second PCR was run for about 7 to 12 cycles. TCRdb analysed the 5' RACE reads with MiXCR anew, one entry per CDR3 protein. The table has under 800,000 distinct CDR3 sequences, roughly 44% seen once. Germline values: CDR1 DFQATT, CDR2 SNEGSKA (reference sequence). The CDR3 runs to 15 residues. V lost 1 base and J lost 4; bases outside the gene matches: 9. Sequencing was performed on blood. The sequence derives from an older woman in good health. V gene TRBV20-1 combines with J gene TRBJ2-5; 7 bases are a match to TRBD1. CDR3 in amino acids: CSARGQDRDGETQYF. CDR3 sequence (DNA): TGCAGTGCTAGAGGTCAAGACAGGGATGGAGAGACCCAGTACTTC.